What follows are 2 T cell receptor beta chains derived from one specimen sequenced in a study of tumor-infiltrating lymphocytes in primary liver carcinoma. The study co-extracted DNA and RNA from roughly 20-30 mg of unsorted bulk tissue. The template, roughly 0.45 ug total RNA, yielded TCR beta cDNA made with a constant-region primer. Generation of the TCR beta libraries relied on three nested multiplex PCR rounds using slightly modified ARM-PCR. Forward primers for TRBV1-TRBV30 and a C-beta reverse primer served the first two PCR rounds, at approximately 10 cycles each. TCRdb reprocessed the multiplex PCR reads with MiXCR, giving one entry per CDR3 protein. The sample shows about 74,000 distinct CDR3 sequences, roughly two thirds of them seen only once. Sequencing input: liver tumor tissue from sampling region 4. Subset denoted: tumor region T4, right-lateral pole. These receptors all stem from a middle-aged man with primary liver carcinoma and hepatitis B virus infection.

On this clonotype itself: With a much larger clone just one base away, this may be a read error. The CDR3 DNA reads as TGTGCCTGCAGACGACTAGCCGGAGACGAGCAGTACTTC. It encodes CACRRLAGDEQYF. The V gene is TRBV28, the J gene TRBJ2-7; TRBD2 agrees at 7 bases. The germline V gene has CDR1 MDHEN and CDR2 SYDVKM. The CDR3 is 13 amino acids.

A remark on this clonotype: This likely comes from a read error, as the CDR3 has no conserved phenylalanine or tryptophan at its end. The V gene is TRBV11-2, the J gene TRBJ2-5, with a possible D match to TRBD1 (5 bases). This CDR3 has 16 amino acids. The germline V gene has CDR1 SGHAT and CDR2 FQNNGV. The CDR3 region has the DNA TGTGCCAGCAGATCCTGGGGCTCGGCCCACCAAGGGACCCAGTACTCC. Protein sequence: CASRSWGSAHQGTQYS.